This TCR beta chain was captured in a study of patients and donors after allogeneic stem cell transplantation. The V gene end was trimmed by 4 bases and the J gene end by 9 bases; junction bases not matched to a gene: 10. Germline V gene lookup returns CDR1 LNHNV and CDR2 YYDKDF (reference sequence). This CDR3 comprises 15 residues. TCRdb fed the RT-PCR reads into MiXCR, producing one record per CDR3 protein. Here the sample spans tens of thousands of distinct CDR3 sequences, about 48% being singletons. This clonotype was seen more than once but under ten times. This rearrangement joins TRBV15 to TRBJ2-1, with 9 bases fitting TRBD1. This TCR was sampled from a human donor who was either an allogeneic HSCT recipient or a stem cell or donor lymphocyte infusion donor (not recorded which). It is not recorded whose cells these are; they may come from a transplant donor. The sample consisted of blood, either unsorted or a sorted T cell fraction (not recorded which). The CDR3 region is CATSIQGAAGAEQFF. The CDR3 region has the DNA TGTGCCACCAGCATACAGGGGGCGGCGGGTGCTGAGCAGTTCTTC.